This T cell receptor (beta chain) was profiled in a study of OX40 agonist ivuxolimab in advanced cancers. Assay used: immunoSEQ multiplex PCR; TCRdb lists only in-frame clones, some missing. The data show more than 90,000 clones, roughly 80% seen once. The CDR3 is 18 amino acids. Germline V CDR1 and CDR2: MNHEY, SMNVEV (reference sequence). J lost 2 bases, V lost 5 bases, and 8 bases had no gene match. The investigators sampled blood at baseline, at cycle 4 day 1, and at cycle 7 day 1. This clone occurred a few times. Its matching antigen is unknown. Study observations and caveats: Certain nonresponders additionally had low normalized T-cell clonal expansion. Relative to CD4+ cells, CD8+ T cells on average had more expanded clones.

J is TRBJ2-3 and V is TRBV27; the match to TRBD2 covers 15 bases. This TCR was recovered from an adult with an advanced solid tumor such as melanoma, head and neck, liver or kidney cancer. The sample in question was CD4+ or CD8+ T cells sorted from blood, obtained in a trial of the OX40 agonist ivuxolimab. CDR3 sequence reads: CASSPRTSGGAITDTQYF. The CDR3 DNA reads TGTGCCAGCAGTCCGCGGACTAGCGGGGGGGCAATCACAGATACGCAGTATTTT.